This TCR beta chain was documented in a study of T cell responses to AZD1222 COVID-19 vaccine. Study observations and caveats: Repertoire sampling occurred only after the peak T cell response.

The CDR3 extends over 16 amino acids. Germline V gene lookup returns CDR1 SGDLS and CDR2 YYNGEE. The V and J ends lost 4 bases and 3 bases, in that order; junction bases with no gene match: 6. Assay used: immunoSEQ multiplex PCR; TCRdb lists only in-frame clones, some missing. Among fewer than 150,000 clones listed, roughly 88% were seen once. A remark on this clone: The antigen remains unidentified.

The receptor was derived from an adult who received the AZD1222 COVID-19 vaccine. Sequenced here: peripheral blood, sampled 28 days after the second AZD1222 dose. This chain uses TRBV9 with TRBJ2-3, with 12 bases matching TRBD2. The CDR3 coding sequence is TGTGCCAGCAGCCGGCTAGCGGGAGGGTTGACAGATACGCAGTATTTT. Its translation is CASSRLAGGLTDTQYF.